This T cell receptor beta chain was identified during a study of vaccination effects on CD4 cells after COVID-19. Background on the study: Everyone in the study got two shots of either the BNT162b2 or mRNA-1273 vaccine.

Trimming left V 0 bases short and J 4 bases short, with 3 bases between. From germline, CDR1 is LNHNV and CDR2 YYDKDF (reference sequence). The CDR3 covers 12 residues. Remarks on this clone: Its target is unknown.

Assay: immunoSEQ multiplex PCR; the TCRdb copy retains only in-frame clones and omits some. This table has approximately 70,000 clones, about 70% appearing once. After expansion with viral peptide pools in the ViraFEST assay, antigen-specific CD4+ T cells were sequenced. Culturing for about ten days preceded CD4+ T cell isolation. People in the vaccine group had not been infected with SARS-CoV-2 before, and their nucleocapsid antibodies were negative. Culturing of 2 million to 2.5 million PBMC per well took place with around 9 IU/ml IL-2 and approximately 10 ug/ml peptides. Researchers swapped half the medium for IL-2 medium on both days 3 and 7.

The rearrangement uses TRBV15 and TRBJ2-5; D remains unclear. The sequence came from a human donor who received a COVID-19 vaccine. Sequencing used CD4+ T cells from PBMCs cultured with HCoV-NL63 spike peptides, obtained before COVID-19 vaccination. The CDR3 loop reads CATSRDAETQYF. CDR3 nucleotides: TGTGCCACCAGCAGAGATGCAGAGACCCAGTACTTC.